The 6 T cell receptor beta chains listed next were all sequenced from one sample in a study of OX40 agonist ivuxolimab in advanced cancers. The data were produced by immunoSEQ multiplex PCR, yet TCRdb's version contains in-frame clones alone and is incomplete. In the table there are more than 25,000 clones, 82% of which are singletons. The material was CD4+ or CD8+ T cells sorted from blood, obtained in a trial of the OX40 agonist ivuxolimab. The receptors come from an adult with an advanced solid tumor such as melanoma, head and neck, liver or kidney cancer.

This clone was detected once. The chain combines TRBV13 with TRBJ2-7; 8 nucleotides line up with TRBD2. The V segment lost 11 bases and the J segment 4 bases; nucleotides outside the gene matches: 19. This CDR3 is 16 amino acids long. CDR1 is PRHDT, CDR2 FYEKMQ, per germline (reference sequence). CDR3 bases: TGTGCCGGCACCTTATCCGGGGGGACTAGATATTACGAGCAGTACTTC. It specifies CAGTLSGGTRYYEQYF.

This chain joins TRBV27 and TRBJ2-3; the D call may be TRBD1 or TRBD2 (5 bases each). The V gene lost 2 bases and the J gene lost 5 bases, with 8 bases spanning the gap. Looked up from germline, CDR1 is MNHEY and CDR2 is SMNVEV (reference sequence). There are 13 residues in the CDR3. CDR3 sequence (DNA): TGTGCCAGCAGTTTAGGGGACGAAGATACGCAGTATTTT. As protein: CASSLGDEDTQYF.

For the CDR3, the DNA is TGTGCCAGCAGTTTGGTTAACAGGGGGGCCCAGTACTTC. Translating it yields CASSLVNRGAQYF. The rearrangement joins TRBV28 to TRBJ2-5; TRBD1 matches at 8 bases. CDR1 is MDHEN and CDR2 is SYDVKM in the germline V gene. The trim removed 3 bases at V and 9 bases at J, leaving 6 bases unmatched. This CDR3 contains 13 residues.

This rearrangement joins TRBV18 to TRBJ2-5, with 9 bases aligning to TRBD2. This CDR3 region has 17 residues. The V gene end was trimmed by 2 bases and the J gene end by 4 bases; junction bases not matched to a gene: 11. The V gene's germline CDR1 is KGHSH and CDR2 LQKENI. CDR3 residues: CASSPGAASGMGETQYF. The CDR3 nucleotides read TGTGCCAGCTCACCAGGCGCGGCTAGCGGGATGGGAGAGACCCAGTACTTC.

In its sample, this clone ranks as medium-sized. This sequence joins TRBV6-5 and TRBJ2-7, with TRBD1 matching 7 bases. Trimming took 2 bases from V and 0 from J; bases not matched to a gene: 4. Germline V CDR1 and CDR2: MNHEY, SVGAGI. CDR3 length equals 15 residues. CDR3 coding DNA: TGTGCCAGCAGTTACCGGGACAGTGCCTCCTACGAGCAGTACTTC. This encodes CASSYRDSASYEQYF.

The chain carries TRBV7-2 and TRBJ2-1; D is unclear. Trimming shortened V by 5 bases and J by 3 bases, and 17 bases separated the two germline ends. The CDR3 extends over 16 amino acids. Germline V gene data show CDR1 as SGHTA and CDR2 as FQGNSA. The CDR3, as DNA: TGTGCCAGCAGCCGCTACCGTACAACACACTACAATGAGCAGTTCTTC. This sequence encodes CASSRYRTTHYNEQFF.